Here is one TCR beta chain with its context. Beta-chain TCR cDNA was generated via 5'RACE template switching with UMIs. No DNA is given; TCRdb re-called the 5' RACE reads and lists each CDR3 protein once. The sample table includes about 430,000 distinct CDR3 sequences. Germline V gene data show CDR1 as ENHRY and CDR2 as SYGVKD. CDR3 length: 12 residues. This sample is drawn from a study of T cells expressing NK-cell markers. Study at large: Eight donors were sequenced, of whom seven were HCMV-seropositive, while the remaining one was HCMV-seronegative.

The sample taken for sequencing was blood T cells: a sorted CD56 or NKG2C T cell subset, CD4+ or CD8+ T cells, or bulk PBMC T cells (not recorded which). The clonotype was recovered from a woman aged 45 to 65 in good health. V is TRBV10-3 and J is TRBJ1-1. The CDR3 sequence: CAISRTDTEAFF.